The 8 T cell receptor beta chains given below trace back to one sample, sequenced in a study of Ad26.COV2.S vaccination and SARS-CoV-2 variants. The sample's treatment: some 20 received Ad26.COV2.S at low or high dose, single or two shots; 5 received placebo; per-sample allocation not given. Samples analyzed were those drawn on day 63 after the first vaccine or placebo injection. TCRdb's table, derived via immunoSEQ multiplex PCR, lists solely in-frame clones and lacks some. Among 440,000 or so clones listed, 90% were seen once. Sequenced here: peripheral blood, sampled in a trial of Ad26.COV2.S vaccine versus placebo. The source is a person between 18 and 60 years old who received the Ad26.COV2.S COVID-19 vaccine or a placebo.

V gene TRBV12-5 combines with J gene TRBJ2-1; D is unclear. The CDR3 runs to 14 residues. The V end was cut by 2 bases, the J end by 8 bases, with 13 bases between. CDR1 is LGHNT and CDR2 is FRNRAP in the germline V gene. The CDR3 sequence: CASGLSNRVDEQFF. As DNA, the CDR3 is TGTGCTAGTGGTTTGTCCAATAGGGTCGATGAGCAGTTCTTC. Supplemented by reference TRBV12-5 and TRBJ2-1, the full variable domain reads DARVTQTPRHKVTEMGQEVTMRCQPILGHNTVFWYRQTMMQGLELLAYFRNRAPLDDSGMPKDRFSAEMPDATLATLKIQPSEPRDSAVYFCASGLSNRVDEQFFGPGTRLTVL.

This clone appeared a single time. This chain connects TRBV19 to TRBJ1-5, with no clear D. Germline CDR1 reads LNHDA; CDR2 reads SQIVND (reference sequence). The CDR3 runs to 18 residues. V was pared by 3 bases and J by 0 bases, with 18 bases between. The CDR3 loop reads CASSMRGPSPLSNQPQHF. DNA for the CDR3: TGTGCCAGTAGTATGCGGGGTCCTTCCCCCCTTAGCAATCAGCCCCAGCATTTT.

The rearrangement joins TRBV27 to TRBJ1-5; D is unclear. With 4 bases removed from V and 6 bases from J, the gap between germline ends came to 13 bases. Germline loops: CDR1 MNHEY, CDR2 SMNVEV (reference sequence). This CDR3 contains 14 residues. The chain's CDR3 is CASSSGSTLQPQHF. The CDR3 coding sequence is TGTGCCAGCAGTTCCGGGAGCACGCTTCAGCCCCAGCATTTT.

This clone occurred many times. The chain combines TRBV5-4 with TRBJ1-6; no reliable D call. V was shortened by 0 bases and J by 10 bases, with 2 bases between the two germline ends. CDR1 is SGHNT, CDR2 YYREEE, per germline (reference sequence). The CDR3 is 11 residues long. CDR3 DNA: TGTGCCAGCAGCTTGGGGTCACCCCTCCACTTT. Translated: CASSLGSPLHF.

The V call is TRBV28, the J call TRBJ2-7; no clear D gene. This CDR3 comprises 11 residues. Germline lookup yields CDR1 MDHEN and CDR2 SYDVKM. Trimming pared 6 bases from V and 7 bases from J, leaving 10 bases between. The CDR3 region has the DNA TGTGCCAGCAGACGCCGAAGGGAGCAGTACTTC. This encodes CASRRRREQYF.

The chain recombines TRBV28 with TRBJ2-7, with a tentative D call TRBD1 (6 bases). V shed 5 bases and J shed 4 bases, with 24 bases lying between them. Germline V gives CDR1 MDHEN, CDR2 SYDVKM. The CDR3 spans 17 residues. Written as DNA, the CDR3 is TGTGCCAGCAGTGGGAGTAGGACAGCGCGCACAATTTACGAGCAGTACTTC. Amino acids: CASSGSRTARTIYEQYF. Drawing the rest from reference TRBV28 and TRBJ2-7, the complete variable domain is DVKVTQSSRYLVKRTGEKVFLECVQDMDHENMFWYRQDPGLGLRLIYFSYDVKMKEKGDIPEGYSVSREKKERFSLILESASTNQTSMYLCASSGSRTARTIYEQYFGPGTRLTVT.

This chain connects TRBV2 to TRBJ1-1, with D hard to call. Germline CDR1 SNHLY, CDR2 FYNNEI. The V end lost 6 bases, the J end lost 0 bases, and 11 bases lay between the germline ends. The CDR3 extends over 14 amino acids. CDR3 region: CASRSYPMNTEAFF. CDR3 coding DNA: TGTGCCAGCAGATCCTACCCAATGAACACTGAAGCTTTCTTT.

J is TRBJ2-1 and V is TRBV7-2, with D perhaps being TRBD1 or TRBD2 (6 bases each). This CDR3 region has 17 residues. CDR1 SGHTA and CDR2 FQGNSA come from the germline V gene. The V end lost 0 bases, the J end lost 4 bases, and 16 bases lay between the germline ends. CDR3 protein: CASSLAGPKGGYNEQFF. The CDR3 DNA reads TGTGCCAGCAGCTTAGCGGGACCTAAAGGGGGGTACAATGAGCAGTTCTTC.